The count of the clone carrying this T cell receptor beta chain is one. Its cognate antigen is unknown. This CDR3 comprises 12 residues. Trimming left V 7 bases short and J 0 bases short, with 6 bases between. Per the germline V gene, CDR1 is WSHSY and CDR2 is SAAADI. This entry is derived from a study of shared clonotypes between healthy human individuals. Overall study context: Per donor, three plates held CD4 naive cells, three held CD4 memory, two held CD8 naive and one held CD8 memory.

Notes on the study in general: In contrast to clonotypes shared by all four donors, non-shared clonotypes had lower generation probabilities.

The DNA input per sorted-subset replicate PCR was 200 to 250 ng, corresponding to tens of thousands of T cell genomes. Profiling relied on immunoSEQ multiplex PCR, and the TCRdb table lists in-frame clones only, not all of them. Seen here are around 640,000 clones, approximately 96% observed once, and the top ten hold approximately 0.1%. Naive CD8 populations comprised CD45RO-negative cells positively selected for CCR7, excluding terminally differentiated effector memory CD45RA+ cells. Recent vaccinations or acute infections were absent in the healthy HIV-negative adult donors. The chain combines TRBV10-2 with TRBJ1-1; unclear D gene. The source material was naive CD8+ T cells sorted from blood. The receptor comes from a woman aged 30 to 39 in good health. This CDR3 reads CASIGMNTEAFF. Written as DNA, the CDR3 is TGCGCCAGCATTGGCATGAACACTGAAGCTTTCTTT.